Sequencing of this TCR beta chain was carried out in a study of blood T cells in healthy people across ages. Comment on this clonotype: The antigen remains unidentified.

Study-level findings and limits: A strong correlation was found between TCR beta diversity and the percentage of naive T cells.

The CDR3 contains 13 residues. Trimming pared 5 bases from V and 3 bases from J, leaving 11 bases between. Germline values: CDR1 GTSNPN, CDR2 SVGIG (reference sequence). Primers used in a second PCR of roughly 6 to 11 cycles were a sample-barcoded 5' primer and a J-beta primer mix. TCRdb reprocessed the 5' RACE reads with MiXCR, giving one entry per CDR3 protein. This repertoire shows 910,000 or so distinct CDR3 sequences, roughly half found once; its top ten account for about 21%. This clonotype was obtained from a woman aged 55-69 years in good health. V gene TRBV30 combines with J gene TRBJ1-5, with D perhaps matching TRBD1 (6 bases). The sample taken for sequencing was blood. The CDR3 DNA is TGTGCCTGGGGGGCAGGGGACAATCAGCCCCAGCATTTT. This translates into CAWGAGDNQPQHF.